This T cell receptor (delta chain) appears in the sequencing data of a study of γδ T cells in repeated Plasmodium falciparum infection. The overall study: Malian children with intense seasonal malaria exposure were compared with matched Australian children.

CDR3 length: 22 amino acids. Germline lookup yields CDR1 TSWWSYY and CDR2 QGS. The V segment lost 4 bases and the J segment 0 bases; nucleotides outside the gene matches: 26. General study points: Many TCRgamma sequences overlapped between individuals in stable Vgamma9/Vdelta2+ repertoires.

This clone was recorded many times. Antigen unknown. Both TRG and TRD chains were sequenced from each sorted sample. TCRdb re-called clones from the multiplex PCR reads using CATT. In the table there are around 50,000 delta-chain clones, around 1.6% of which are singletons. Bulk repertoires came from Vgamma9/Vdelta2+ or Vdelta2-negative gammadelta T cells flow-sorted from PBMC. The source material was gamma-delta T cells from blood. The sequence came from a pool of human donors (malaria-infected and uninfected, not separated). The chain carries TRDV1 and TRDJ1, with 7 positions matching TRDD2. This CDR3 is CALGGDERISYVWGPYTDKLIF. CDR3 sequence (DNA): TGTGCTCTTGGGGGGGACGAACGGATTTCCTACGTATGGGGACCTTACACCGATAAACTCATCTTT.